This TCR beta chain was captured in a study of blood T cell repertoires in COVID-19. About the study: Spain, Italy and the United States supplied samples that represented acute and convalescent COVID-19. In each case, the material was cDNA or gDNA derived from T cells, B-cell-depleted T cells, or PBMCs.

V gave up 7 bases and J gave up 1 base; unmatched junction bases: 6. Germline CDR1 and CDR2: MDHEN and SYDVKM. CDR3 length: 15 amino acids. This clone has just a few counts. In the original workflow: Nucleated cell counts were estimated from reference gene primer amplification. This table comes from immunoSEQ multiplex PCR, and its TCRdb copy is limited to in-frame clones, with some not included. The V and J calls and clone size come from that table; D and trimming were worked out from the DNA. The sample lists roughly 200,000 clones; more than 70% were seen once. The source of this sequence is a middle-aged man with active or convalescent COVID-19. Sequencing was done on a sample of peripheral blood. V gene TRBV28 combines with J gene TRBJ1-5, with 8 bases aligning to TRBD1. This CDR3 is CASTYRDRSNQPQHF. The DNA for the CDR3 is TGTGCCAGCACTTACCGGGACAGGAGCAATCAGCCCCAGCATTTT.